Sequencing of this T cell receptor beta chain was carried out in a study of CD8 T cells in ankylosing spondylitis. Findings and caveats of the study: Characteristic, it appeared, of ankylosing spondylitis blood was a TCR beta motif of fewer than 10 highly homologous variants. Reports say disease-linked clones showed up significantly more in matched ankylosing spondylitis synovial fluid.

This clonotype was observed at least ten times. What it recognizes is unknown. From the 5' RACE reads, TCRdb called clonotypes with MiXCR, one entry per CDR3 protein. The sample includes fewer than 500,000 distinct CDR3 sequences, more than 20% seen only once; the top ten take 15% to 20%. The germline gives CDR1 SGHRS, CDR2 YFSETQ. V dropped 3 bases and J dropped 5 bases, with 18 bases sitting between them. This CDR3 comprises 15 residues. The clonotype originates from a male donor with ankylosing spondylitis. The chain carries TRBV5-1 and TRBJ2-7, with D perhaps matching TRBD2 (5 bases). The sample comprised blood, either unsorted or a sorted T cell fraction (not recorded which). The CDR3 DNA reads TGCGCCAGCAGCTCAGAGGGCCGAAATCCCGACGAGCAGTACTTC. Encoded protein: CASSSEGRNPDEQYF.